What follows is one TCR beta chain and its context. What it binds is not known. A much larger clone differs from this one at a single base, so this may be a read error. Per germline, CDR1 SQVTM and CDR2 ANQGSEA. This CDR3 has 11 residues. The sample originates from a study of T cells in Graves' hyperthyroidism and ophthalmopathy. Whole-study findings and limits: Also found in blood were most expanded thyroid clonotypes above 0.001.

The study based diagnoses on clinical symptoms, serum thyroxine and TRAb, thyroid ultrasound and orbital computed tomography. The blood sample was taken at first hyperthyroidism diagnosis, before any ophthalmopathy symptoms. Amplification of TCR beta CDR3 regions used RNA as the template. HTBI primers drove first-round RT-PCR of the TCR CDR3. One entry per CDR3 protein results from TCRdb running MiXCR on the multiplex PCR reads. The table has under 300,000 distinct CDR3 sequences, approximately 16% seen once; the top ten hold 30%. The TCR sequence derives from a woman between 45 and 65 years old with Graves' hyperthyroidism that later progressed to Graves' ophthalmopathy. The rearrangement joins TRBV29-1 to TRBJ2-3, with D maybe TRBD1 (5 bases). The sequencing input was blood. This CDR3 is CSVAGADTRYF. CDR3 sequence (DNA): TGCAGCGTGGCTGGGGCAGATACGCGGTATTTT.